A single sample is the source of the 20 T cell receptor beta chains below, sequenced in a study of shared clonotypes between healthy human individuals. Assay used: immunoSEQ multiplex PCR; TCRdb lists only in-frame clones, some missing. The table has around 2.1 million clones, about 93% seen once; the top ten hold under 2%. Naive CD8 populations comprised CD45RO-negative cells positively selected for CCR7, excluding terminally differentiated effector memory CD45RA+ cells. The sequenced sample consisted of naive CD8+ T cells from PBMCs. Receptor source: a man between 18 and 35 years old in good health. Some clones in this sample may be carry-over from other donors' samples.

This rearrangement joins TRBV10-3 to TRBJ1-3, with unresolved D. Germline V gene lookup returns CDR1 ENHRY and CDR2 SYGVKD. Between the trimmed V and J ends, which lost 10 bases and 0 bases, there was a span of 13 bases. The CDR3 runs to 14 residues. The chain's CDR3 is CATDPASSGNTIYF. The CDR3 nucleotides read TGTGCCACCGACCCGGCTAGCTCTGGAAACACCATATATTTT.

V is TRBV4-2 and J is TRBJ1-3; 9 positions agree with TRBD1. Trimming at V came to 3 bases and at J to 3 bases, leaving 3 bases not matched to a gene. The CDR3 extends over 15 amino acids. Germline V gene sequence: CDR1 LGHNA, CDR2 YNFKEQ. CDR3 in DNA: TGTGCCAGCAGCCAGAACAGGGGGCTTGGAAACACCATATATTTT. Translating gives CASSQNRGLGNTIYF.

The chain has TRBV28 and TRBJ2-1; D is unclear. With 1 base removed from V and 0 bases from J, the gap between germline ends came to 16 bases. Germline V gene data show CDR1 as MDHEN and CDR2 as SYDVKM. CDR3 length: 18 amino acids. CDR3 loop: CASSLYTTLSASYNEQFF. As DNA, the CDR3 is TGTGCCAGCAGTTTATATACGACCCTTAGTGCCTCCTACAATGAGCAGTTCTTC.

The rearrangement links TRBV7-9 to TRBJ2-1; D remains ambiguous. Germline V CDR1 and CDR2: SEHNR, FQNEAQ (reference sequence). Trimming cost V 5 bases and J 8 bases, with 13 bases left between them. The CDR3 length is 13 residues. The CDR3 is CASSERVRDEQFF. In nucleotides, the CDR3 is TGTGCCAGCAGCGAAAGGGTTAGGGATGAGCAGTTCTTC.

V usage is TRBV7-8 and J usage is TRBJ1-4; unclear D gene. Germline assignment: CDR1 SGHVS and CDR2 FQNEAQ. V lost 1 base to trimming and J lost 10 bases, with 13 bases between them. This CDR3 spans 14 amino acids. CDR3 sequence (DNA): TGTGCCAGCAGCTTAGAGTCGGGGATTGGAAAACTGTTTTTT. Protein: CASSLESGIGKLFF. The full variable domain, its missing parts supplied by reference TRBV7-8 and TRBJ1-4, is GAGVSQSPRYKVAKRGQDVALRCDPISGHVSLFWYQQALGQGPEFLTYFQNEAQLDKSGLPSDRFFAERPEGSVSTLKIQRTQQEDSAVYLCASSLESGIGKLFFGSGTQLSVL.

V and J are TRBV10-3 and TRBJ1-5; D remains ambiguous. Germline V gene data show CDR1 as ENHRY and CDR2 as SYGVKD. This CDR3 has 13 amino acids. V was shortened by 3 bases and J by 7 bases, with 10 bases between the two germline ends. Here the CDR3 DNA reads TGTGCCATCAGTGACGGTCTAGACCAGCCCCAGCATTTT. Residues: CAISDGLDQPQHF.

The rearrangement joins TRBV11-1 to TRBJ2-2; D not certain. Germline V gene sequence: CDR1 SGHAT, CDR2 FQDESV (reference sequence). V lost 5 bases and J lost 6, with 7 bases in between. CDR3 length: 12 amino acids. CDR3: CASSTPAGELFF. CDR3 DNA sequence: TGTGCCAGCAGCACTCCGGCCGGGGAGCTGTTTTTT.

This chain joins TRBV30 and TRBJ1-1; 8 bases map to TRBD1. Per germline, CDR1 GTSNPN and CDR2 SVGIG (reference sequence). The junction had 3 bases not matched to a gene; V was cut back by 1 base and J by 5 bases. The CDR3 sequence is 13 residues long. This CDR3 is CAWSGNRGTEAFF. The DNA for the CDR3 is TGTGCCTGGAGTGGGAACAGGGGGACTGAAGCTTTCTTT. Full variable domain (rest looked up from reference TRBV30 and TRBJ1-1): SQTIHQWPATLVQPVGSPLSLECTVEGTSNPNLYWYRQAAGRGLQLLFYSVGIGQISSEVPQNLSASRPQDRQFILSSKKLLLSDSGFYLCAWSGNRGTEAFFGQGTRLTVV.

V gene TRBV27 combines with J gene TRBJ2-3; tentatively, D is TRBD2 (6 bases). Germline V CDR1 and CDR2: MNHEY, SMNVEV (reference sequence). V lost 3 bases and J lost 2, with 9 bases in between. The length of the CDR3 is 14 residues. The CDR3 spells CASSFVADTDTQYF. In nucleotides, the CDR3 is TGTGCCAGCAGTTTTGTAGCGGACACAGATACGCAGTATTTT.

This rearrangement joins TRBV29-1 to TRBJ1-2; weak D call: TRBD1 (5 bases). Germline V CDR1 and CDR2: SQVTM, ANQGSEA. The ends were cut back, 3 bases at V and 8 bases at J, with 13 bases in the middle. This CDR3 has 12 amino acids. The CDR3: CSVDQGESGYTF. The CDR3 coding sequence is TGCAGCGTTGATCAAGGGGAGTCGGGCTACACCTTC.

Points on this clone: A clone one base away is much larger, so this may be a read error. This chain uses TRBV11-2 with TRBJ2-7; no reliable D call. This CDR3 has 10 residues. Germline loops: CDR1 SGHAT, CDR2 FQNNGV. Trimming pared 8 bases from V and 1 base from J, leaving 3 bases between. CDR3 sequence (DNA): TGTGCCAGCGGTTCCTACGAGCAGTACTTC. This translates into CASGSYEQYF. The full variable domain, its missing parts supplied by reference TRBV11-2 and TRBJ2-7, is EAGVAQSPRYKIIEKRQSVAFWCNPISGHATLYWYQQILGQGPKLLIQFQNNGVVDDSQLPKDRFSAERLKGVDSTLKIQPAKLEDSAVYLCASGSYEQYFGPGTRLTVT.

The J gene is TRBJ2-7, the V gene TRBV19; either TRBD1 or TRBD2 may supply D (5 bases each). This CDR3 has 13 amino acids. Trimming left V 6 bases short and J 4 bases short, with 13 bases between. CDR1 and CDR2 from the germline V gene are LNHDA and SQIVND (reference sequence). The CDR3 DNA reads TGTGCCAGTAGCGGGACCCCGGGGTACGAGCAGTACTTC. Translating gives CASSGTPGYEQYF.

The DNA of the CDR3 is TGTGCCAGCAGTCCTAGCGGAGAGCCTTACTACGAGCAGTACTTC. Amino acid sequence: CASSPSGEPYYEQYF. This chain uses TRBV9 with TRBJ2-7; TRBD2 agrees at 7 bases. The CDR3 totals 15 residues. After removal of 5 bases from V and 3 bases from J, the junction contained 11 bases not matched to a gene. Germline CDR1 and CDR2: SGDLS and YYNGEE.

This chain connects TRBV7-6 to TRBJ2-1; D might be TRBD2 (5 bases). V was shortened by 3 bases and J by 9 bases, with 9 bases between the two germline ends. Germline V gene sequence: CDR1 SGHVS, CDR2 FNYEAQ. The length of the CDR3 is 12 residues. The CDR3 region has the DNA TGTGCCAGCAGCTTCCCCCGGGGTGAGCAGTTCTTC. Its protein product is CASSFPRGEQFF. The variable domain in full, with the rest retrieved from reference TRBV7-6 and TRBJ2-1, is GAGVSQSPRYKVTKRGQDVALRCDPISGHVSLYWYRQALGQGPEFLTYFNYEAQQDKSGLPNDRFSAERPEGSISTLTIQRTEQRDSAMYRCASSFPRGEQFFGPGTRLTVL.

The chain employs TRBV19 and TRBJ2-7; TRBD1 matches 11 bases. The CDR3 has 16 amino acids. The ends lost 8 bases at V and 7 bases at J; junction bases unmatched: 16. From germline, CDR1 is LNHDA and CDR2 SQIVND (reference sequence). The CDR3 loop is CASSVLGGQGVEEQYF. The DNA of the CDR3 is TGTGCCAGTTCGGTCTTGGGGGGACAGGGGGTGGAAGAGCAGTACTTC.

This clone showed up just once. This rearrangement joins TRBV7-7 to TRBJ2-5; TRBD1 or TRBD2 may be the D gene (5 bases each). V lost 4 bases to trimming and J lost 5 bases, with 11 bases between them. The CDR3 is 13 amino acids. The germline V gene encodes CDR1 SSHAT and CDR2 FNYEAQ (reference sequence). The CDR3 is CASSSAEGETQYF. The CDR3 DNA reads TGTGCCAGCAGCTCCGCCGAGGGGGAGACCCAGTACTTC.

The V call is TRBV5-1, the J call TRBJ1-1, with 8 bases that match TRBD1. The CDR3 is made up of 14 amino acids. Germline lookup yields CDR1 SGHRS and CDR2 YFSETQ. With 6 bases clipped from V and 7 bases from J, the junction kept 11 bases outside the gene matches. CDR3: CASISRTGTGEAFF. The CDR3 DNA reads TGCGCCAGCATTTCGAGGACAGGGACGGGTGAAGCTTTCTTT.

This sequence joins TRBV9 and TRBJ2-7, with no clear D. The CDR3 spans 15 residues. V was shortened by 0 bases and J by 3 bases, with 13 bases between the two germline ends. In germline, CDR1 is SGDLS, CDR2 YYNGEE. This CDR3 reads CASSVVSDPRYEQYF. The CDR3 DNA reads as TGTGCCAGCAGCGTAGTGTCGGATCCTCGCTACGAGCAGTACTTC.

This clone occurred once. The V and J genes are TRBV7-9 and TRBJ1-5; D is unresolved. Trimming took off 6 bases at V and 11 bases at J, with 14 bases between the two ends. Looked up from germline, CDR1 is SEHNR and CDR2 is FQNEAQ (reference sequence). CDR3 length: 12 residues. CDR3 in amino acids: CASSATEDSQHF. In nucleotides, the CDR3 is TGTGCCAGCAGTGCTACAGAAGACTCCCAGCATTTT.

CDR3 sequence (DNA): TGCGCCAGCAGCACCTGGACCGCTAACACTGAAGCTTTCTTT. This sequence encodes CASSTWTANTEAFF. The chain recombines TRBV5-1 with TRBJ1-1; D gene uncertain. CDR3 length: 14 amino acids. CDR1 and CDR2 from the germline V gene are SGHRS and YFSETQ. V was shortened by 4 bases and J by 2 bases, with 12 bases between the two germline ends.